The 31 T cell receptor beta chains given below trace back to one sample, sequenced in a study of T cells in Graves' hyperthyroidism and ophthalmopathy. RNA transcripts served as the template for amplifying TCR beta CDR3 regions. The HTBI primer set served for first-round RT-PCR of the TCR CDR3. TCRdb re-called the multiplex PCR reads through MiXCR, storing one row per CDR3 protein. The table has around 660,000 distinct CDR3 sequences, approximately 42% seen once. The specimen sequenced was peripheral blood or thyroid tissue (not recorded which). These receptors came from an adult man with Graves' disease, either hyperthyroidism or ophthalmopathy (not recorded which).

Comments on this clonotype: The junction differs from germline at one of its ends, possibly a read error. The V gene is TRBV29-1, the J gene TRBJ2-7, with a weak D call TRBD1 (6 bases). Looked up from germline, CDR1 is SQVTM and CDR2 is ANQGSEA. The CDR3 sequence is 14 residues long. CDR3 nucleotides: TGCAGCGTGGGGGCACTGGGCAACACCGGGGAGCTGTACTTC. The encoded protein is CSVGALGNTGELYF.

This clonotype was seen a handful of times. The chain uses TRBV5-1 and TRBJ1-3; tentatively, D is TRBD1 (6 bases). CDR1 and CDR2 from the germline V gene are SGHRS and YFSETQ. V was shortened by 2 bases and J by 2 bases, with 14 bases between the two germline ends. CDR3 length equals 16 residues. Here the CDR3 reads CASSFGTIGPGNTIYF. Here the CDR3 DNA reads TGCGCCAGCAGCTTCGGGACAATAGGTCCTGGAAACACCATATATTTT.

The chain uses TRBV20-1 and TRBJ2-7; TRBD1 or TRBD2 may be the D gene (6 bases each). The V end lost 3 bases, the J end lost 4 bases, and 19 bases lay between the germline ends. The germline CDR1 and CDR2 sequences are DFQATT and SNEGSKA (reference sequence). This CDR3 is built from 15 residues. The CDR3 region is CSARAAAQGTYEQYF. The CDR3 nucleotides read TGCAGTGCTAGGGCCGCGGCTCAGGGGACTTACGAGCAGTACTTC.

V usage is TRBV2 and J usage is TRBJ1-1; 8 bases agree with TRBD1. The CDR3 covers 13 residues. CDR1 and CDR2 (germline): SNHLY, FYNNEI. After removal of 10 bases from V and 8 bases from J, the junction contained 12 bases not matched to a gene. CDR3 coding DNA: TGTGCCACCCTTAGACAGGGGACGGCAGAAGCTTTCTTT. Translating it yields CATLRQGTAEAFF.

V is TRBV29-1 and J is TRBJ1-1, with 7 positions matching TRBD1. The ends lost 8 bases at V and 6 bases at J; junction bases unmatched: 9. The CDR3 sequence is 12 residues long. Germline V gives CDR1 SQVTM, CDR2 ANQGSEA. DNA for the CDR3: TGCAGCCCCGGGACAGTGGCCGCTGAAGCTTTCTTT. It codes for CSPGTVAAEAFF.

The CDR3 region is CASRPRQGKAGDTQYF. CDR3 sequence (DNA): TGTGCCAGCAGGCCCCGACAGGGGAAAGCCGGAGATACGCAGTATTTT. The chain couples TRBV7-4 to TRBJ2-3; 8 bases are shared with TRBD1. This CDR3 is 16 amino acids long. Per the germline V gene, CDR1 is SGHVT and CDR2 is SQSDAQ. J lost 5 bases, V lost 6 bases, and 13 bases had no gene match.

Written as DNA, the CDR3 is TGTGCCAGCAGTTTGAACAGGGACCACCAGCCCCAGCATTTT. It encodes CASSLNRDHQPQHF. The chain combines TRBV12-3 or TRBV12-4 with TRBJ1-5; D may be TRBD1 (6 bases). V was shortened by 3 bases and J by 7 bases, with 13 bases between the two germline ends. CDR3 length: 14 residues.

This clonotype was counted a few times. CDR3 in amino acids: CASSRSGSNEKLFF. DNA for the CDR3: TGTGCCAGCAGCCGGTCGGGGAGTAATGAAAAACTGTTTTTT. This chain uses TRBV14 with TRBJ1-4; no definite D call. Per germline, CDR1 SGHDN and CDR2 FVKESK. Trimming stripped 4 bases from V and 4 bases from J, with 10 bases between. This CDR3 comprises 14 residues.

The CDR3 loop reads CASSSSGLSAFF. Written as DNA, the CDR3 is TGTGCCAGCAGCTCCTCAGGGTTGTCGGCTTTCTTT. The rearrangement uses TRBV7-2 and TRBJ1-1; TRBD1 is a possible D gene (5 bases). From germline, CDR1 is SGHTA and CDR2 FQGNSA. V dropped 4 bases and J dropped 11 bases, with 14 bases sitting between them. The CDR3 length is 12 residues.

The CDR3 bases are TGTGCCACCAGTGGAACGACAGGGATCGGCTACACCTTC. Its translation is CATSGTTGIGYTF. J is TRBJ1-2 and V is TRBV24-1, with 7 nucleotides matching TRBD1. In germline, CDR1 is KGHDR, CDR2 SFDVKD. J was trimmed by 8 bases and V by 5 bases; bases with no gene match: 7. This CDR3 contains 13 residues.

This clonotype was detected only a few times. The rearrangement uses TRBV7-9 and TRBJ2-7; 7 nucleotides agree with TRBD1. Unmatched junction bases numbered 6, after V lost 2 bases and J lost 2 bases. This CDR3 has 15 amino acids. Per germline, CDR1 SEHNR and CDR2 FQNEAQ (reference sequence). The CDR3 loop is CASSLSRGNPYEQYF. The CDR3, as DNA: TGTGCCAGCAGCTTAAGCAGGGGGAACCCCTACGAGCAGTACTTC.

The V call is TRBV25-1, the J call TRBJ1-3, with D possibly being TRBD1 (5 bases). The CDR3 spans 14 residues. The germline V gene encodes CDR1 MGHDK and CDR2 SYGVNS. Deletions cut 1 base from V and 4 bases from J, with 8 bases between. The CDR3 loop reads CASSESSGGNTIYF. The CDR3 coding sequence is TGTGCCAGCAGTGAATCCTCAGGGGGAAACACCATATATTTT.

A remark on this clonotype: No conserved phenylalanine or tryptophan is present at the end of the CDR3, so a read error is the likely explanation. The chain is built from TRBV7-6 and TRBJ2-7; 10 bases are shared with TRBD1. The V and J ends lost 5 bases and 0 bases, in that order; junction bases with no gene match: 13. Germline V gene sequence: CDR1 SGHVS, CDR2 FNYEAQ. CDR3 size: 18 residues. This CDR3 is CASSPRDRGHGSSYEQYL. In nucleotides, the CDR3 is TGTGCCAGCAGCCCGCGGGACAGGGGACATGGCTCCTCCTACGAGCAGTACTTA.

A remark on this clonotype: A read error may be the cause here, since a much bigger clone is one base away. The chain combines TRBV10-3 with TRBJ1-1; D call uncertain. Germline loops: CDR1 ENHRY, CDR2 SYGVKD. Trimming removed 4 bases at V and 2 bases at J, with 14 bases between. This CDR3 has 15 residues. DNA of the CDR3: TGTGCCATCAGTGGGTCGGGTGGGTTCAACACTGAAGCTTTCTTT. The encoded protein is CAISGSGGFNTEAFF.

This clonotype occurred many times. The CDR3 region has the DNA TGCGCCAGCAGCTTGGCGCAGCCTAATTCACCCCTCCACTTT. This translates into CASSLAQPNSPLHF. The chain carries TRBV5-1 and TRBJ1-6, with D unresolved. CDR3 size: 14 residues. The V end lost 0 bases, the J end lost 6 bases, and 7 bases lay between the germline ends. Germline CDR1 SGHRS, CDR2 YFSETQ. The full variable domain, with the rest looked up from reference TRBV5-1 and TRBJ1-6, is KAGVTQTPRYLIKTRGQQVTLSCSPISGHRSVSWYQQTPGQGLQFLFEYFSETQRNKGNFPGRFSGRQFSNSRSEMNVSTLELGDSALYLCASSLAQPNSPLHFGNGTRLTVT.

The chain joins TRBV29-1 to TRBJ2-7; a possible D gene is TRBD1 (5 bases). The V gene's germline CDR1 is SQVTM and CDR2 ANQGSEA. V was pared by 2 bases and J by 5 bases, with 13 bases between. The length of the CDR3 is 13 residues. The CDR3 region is CSVESQGIDEQYF. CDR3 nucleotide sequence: TGCAGCGTTGAAAGTCAGGGAATCGACGAGCAGTACTTC.

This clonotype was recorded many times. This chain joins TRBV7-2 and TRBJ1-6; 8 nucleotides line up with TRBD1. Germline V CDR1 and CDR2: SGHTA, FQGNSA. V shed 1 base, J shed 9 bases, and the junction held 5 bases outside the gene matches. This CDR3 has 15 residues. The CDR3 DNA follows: TGTGCCAGCAGCTTAGGCGGACAGGGTAGTTCACCCCTCCACTTT. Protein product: CASSLGGQGSSPLHF.

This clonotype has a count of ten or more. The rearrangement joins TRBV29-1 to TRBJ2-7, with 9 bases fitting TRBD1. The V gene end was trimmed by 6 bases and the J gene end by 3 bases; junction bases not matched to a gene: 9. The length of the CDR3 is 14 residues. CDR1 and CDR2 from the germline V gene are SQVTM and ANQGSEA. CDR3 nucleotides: TGCAGCGTCGCAACCGGGACAGGGAACTACGAGCAGTACTTC. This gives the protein CSVATGTGNYEQYF.

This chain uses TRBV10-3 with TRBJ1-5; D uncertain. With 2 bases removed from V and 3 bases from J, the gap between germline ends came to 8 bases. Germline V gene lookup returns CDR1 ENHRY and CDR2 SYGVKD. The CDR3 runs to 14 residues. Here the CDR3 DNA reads TGTGCCATCAGTGAGACGGGCCTCAATCAGCCCCAGCATTTT. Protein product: CAISETGLNQPQHF.

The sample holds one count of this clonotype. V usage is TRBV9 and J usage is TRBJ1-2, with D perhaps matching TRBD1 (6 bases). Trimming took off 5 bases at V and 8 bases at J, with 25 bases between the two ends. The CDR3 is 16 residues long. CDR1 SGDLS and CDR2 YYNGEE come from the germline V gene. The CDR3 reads CASSSYYRDLSQGYTF. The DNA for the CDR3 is TGTGCCAGCAGTTCCTACTACAGGGATCTATCTCAAGGCTACACCTTC.

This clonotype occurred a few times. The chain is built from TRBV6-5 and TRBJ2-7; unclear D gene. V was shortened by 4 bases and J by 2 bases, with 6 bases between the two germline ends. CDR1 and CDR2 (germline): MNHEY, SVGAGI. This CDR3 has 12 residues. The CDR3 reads CASSFYTYEQYF. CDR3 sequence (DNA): TGTGCCAGCAGTTTTTACACCTACGAGCAGTACTTC.

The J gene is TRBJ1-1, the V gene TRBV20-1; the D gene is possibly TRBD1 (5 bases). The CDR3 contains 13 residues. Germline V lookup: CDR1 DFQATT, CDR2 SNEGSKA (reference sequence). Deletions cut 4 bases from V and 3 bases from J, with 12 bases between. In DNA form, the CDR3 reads TGCAGTGCTATAAGGGGAGTGGACACTGAAGCTTTCTTT. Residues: CSAIRGVDTEAFF.

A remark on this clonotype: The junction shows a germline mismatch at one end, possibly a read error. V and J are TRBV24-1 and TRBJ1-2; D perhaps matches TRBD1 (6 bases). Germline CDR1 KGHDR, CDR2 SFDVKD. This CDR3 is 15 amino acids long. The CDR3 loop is CASSWDNRALGGYAF. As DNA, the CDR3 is TGTGCCAGCAGCTGGGATAACAGGGCCCTCGGGGGCTACGCCTTC.

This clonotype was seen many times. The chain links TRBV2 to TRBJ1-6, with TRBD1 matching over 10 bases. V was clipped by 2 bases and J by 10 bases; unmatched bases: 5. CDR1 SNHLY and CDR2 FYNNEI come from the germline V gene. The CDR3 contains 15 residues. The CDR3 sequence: CASSETRTGGSPLHF. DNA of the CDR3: TGTGCCAGCAGTGAAACCCGGACAGGGGGATCACCCCTCCACTTT.

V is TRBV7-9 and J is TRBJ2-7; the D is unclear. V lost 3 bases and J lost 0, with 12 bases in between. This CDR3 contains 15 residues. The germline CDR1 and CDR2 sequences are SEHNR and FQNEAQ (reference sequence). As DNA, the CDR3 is TGTGCCAGCAGCTTGGGCCTAGGCGGCTCCTACGAGCAGTACTTC. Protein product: CASSLGLGGSYEQYF.

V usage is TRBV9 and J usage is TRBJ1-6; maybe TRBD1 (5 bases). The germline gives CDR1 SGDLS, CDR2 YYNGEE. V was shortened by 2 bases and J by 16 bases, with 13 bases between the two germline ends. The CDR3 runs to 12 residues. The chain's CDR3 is CASSVGGLPLHF. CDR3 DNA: TGTGCCAGCAGCGTGGGGGGACTACCGCTCCACTTT.

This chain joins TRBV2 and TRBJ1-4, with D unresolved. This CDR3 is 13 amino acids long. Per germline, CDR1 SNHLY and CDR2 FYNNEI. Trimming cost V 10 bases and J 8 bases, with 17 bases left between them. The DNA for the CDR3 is TGTGCCACCTCATCGGGGAGACGGGAAAAACTGTTTTTT. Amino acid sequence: CATSSGRREKLFF. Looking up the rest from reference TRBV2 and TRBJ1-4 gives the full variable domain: EPEVTQTPSHQVTQMGQEVILRCVPISNHLYFYWYRQILGQKVEFLVSFYNNEISEKSEIFDDQFSVERPDGSNFTLKIRSTKLEDSAMYFCATSSGRREKLFFGSGTQLSVL.

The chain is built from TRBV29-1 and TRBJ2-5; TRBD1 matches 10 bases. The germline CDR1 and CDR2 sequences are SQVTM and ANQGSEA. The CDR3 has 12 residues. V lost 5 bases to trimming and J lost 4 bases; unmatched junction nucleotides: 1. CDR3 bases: TGCAGCGTTCGGGACAGGGGAGAGACCCAGTACTTC. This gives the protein CSVRDRGETQYF.

CDR3 protein: CASSQADAGNTIYF. CDR3 bases: TGTGCCAGCAGCCAAGCGGACGCTGGAAACACCATATATTTT. This chain links TRBV5-6 with TRBJ1-3; D unresolved. With 4 bases removed from V and 2 bases from J, the gap between germline ends came to 10 bases. Per germline, CDR1 SGHDT and CDR2 YYEEEE. This CDR3 is built from 14 residues.

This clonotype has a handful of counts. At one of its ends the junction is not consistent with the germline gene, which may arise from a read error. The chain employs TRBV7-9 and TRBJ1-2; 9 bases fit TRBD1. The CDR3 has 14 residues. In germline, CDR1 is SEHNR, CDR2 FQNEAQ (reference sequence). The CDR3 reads CASSQEGQGDGYTF. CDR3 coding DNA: TGCGCCAGCAGCCAAGAGGGACAGGGAGACGGCTACACCTTC.

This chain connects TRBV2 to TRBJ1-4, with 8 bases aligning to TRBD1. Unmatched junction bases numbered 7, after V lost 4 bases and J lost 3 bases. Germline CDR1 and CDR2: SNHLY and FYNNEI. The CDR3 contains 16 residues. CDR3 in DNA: TGTGCCAGCAGTGGCGACAGGGGAAGTGCTAATGAAAAACTGTTTTTT. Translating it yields CASSGDRGSANEKLFF.